This T cell receptor beta chain was identified during a study of blood T cell repertoires in COVID-19. Profiling relied on immunoSEQ multiplex PCR, and the TCRdb table lists in-frame clones only, not all of them. The sample records some 150,000 clones, approximately 90% being singletons. The CDR3 has 14 residues. The V and J ends lost 6 bases and 4 bases, in that order; junction bases with no gene match: 5. The germline V gene encodes CDR1 SEHNR and CDR2 FQNEAQ (reference sequence). This chain connects TRBV7-9 to TRBJ2-5; 10 bases align to TRBD1. The specimen sequenced was peripheral blood. The receptor was isolated from a woman at least 80 years old with acute or convalescent COVID-19. This chain's CDR3 is CASRSTGGIETQYF. The DNA for the CDR3 is TGTGCCAGCAGGTCGACAGGGGGCATAGAGACCCAGTACTTC.